The rows below give T cell receptor beta chains drawn from one sample of a study of cytomegalovirus exposure and HLA in healthy donors. Method: immunoSEQ multiplex PCR; TCRdb's copy keeps in-frame clones and lacks some. Of 90,000 to 95,000 clones listed, 81% are singletons. The sequenced sample consisted of PBMCs. These receptors were taken from a girl aged 2-10 years in good health and CMV-seropositive. Both conserved end residues are part of each CDR3. A D gene is named only where the DNA matches it firmly. Expanded clones get a size class; other rows say once, few or many, or leave the size out.

v_call	d_call	clone_size	j_call	cdr3_nt	cdr3_aa
TRBV5-4	.	.	TRBJ2-3	TGTGCCAGCAGGGCGGAGATTAGCACAGATACGCAGTATTTT	CASRAEISTDTQYF
TRBV30	.	.	TRBJ2-1	TGTGCCTGGTCACCCCTGGCAGGGGTTGTGAATCCTAATGAGCAGTTCTTC	CAWSPLAGVVNPNEQFF
TRBV30	TRBD1	.	TRBJ1-5	TGTGCCTGGAGTCCCCTGGACAGGCCTCAAGGTCAGCCCCAGCATTTT	CAWSPLDRPQGQPQHF
TRBV2	TRBD2	.	TRBJ2-1	TGTGCCAGCAACCTAGCGGGAGTGTTTGGCGCGGTAAATGAGCAGTTCTTC	CASNLAGVFGAVNEQFF
TRBV5-5	TRBD1	few	TRBJ2-7	TGTGCCAGCAGCATCTCGGGACAGGGGCCCTACGAGCAGTACTTC	CASSISGQGPYEQYF
TRBV6-4	.	.	TRBJ2-2	TGTGCCAGCAGTACAGGAGGGGCCGGGGAGCTGTTTTTT	CASSTGGAGELFF
TRBV30	.	.	TRBJ2-7	TGTGCCTGGAGCTACGGGACACAATCCGAGCAGTACTTC	CAWSYGTQSEQYF
TRBV9	.	.	TRBJ1-3	TGTGCCAGCAGCGTAGCCTATGTGGGGACACAACGCCCTGGAAACACCATATATTTT	CASSVAYVGTQRPGNTIYF
TRBV5-1	.	.	TRBJ1-1	TGCGCCAGCAGCTTTCAGGCCACCACTGAAGCTTTCTTT	CASSFQATTEAFF
TRBV6-1	TRBD1	.	TRBJ2-7	TGTGCCAGCAGTGCCAGACCCGGGACAGGGGATTACGAGCAGTACTTC	CASSARPGTGDYEQYF
TRBV30	.	.	TRBJ2-7	TGTGCCTGGGGGTCGTACAGGTACGAGCAGTACTTC	CAWGSYRYEQYF
TRBV10-3	.	.	TRBJ1-3	TGTGCCATCAGTGGTCAGGGTGGAGGAAACACCATATATTTT	CAISGQGGGNTIYF
TRBV6-1	TRBD2	few	TRBJ2-2	TGTGCCAGCAACGGGGGGTGGACCGGGGAGCTGTTTTTT	CASNGGWTGELFF
TRBV28	.	.	TRBJ1-1	TGTGCCAGCAGGCCTTCAGTCCCACTGAACACTGAAGCTTTCTTT	CASRPSVPLNTEAFF
TRBV28	TRBD2	.	TRBJ2-1	TGTGCCAGCAGTTTAGCGGGAGACTACAATGAGCAGTTCTTC	CASSLAGDYNEQFF
TRBV28	.	.	TRBJ1-1	TGTGCCAGCAGTAGCACCGTTGAAGCTTTCTTT	CASSSTVEAFF
TRBV7-9	.	.	TRBJ1-4	TGTGCCAGCAGCCGCGGGGGGGGTGAAAAACTGTTTTTT	CASSRGGGEKLFF
TRBV11-2	.	.	TRBJ2-1	TGTGCCAGCAGCTCCGACTCCTCGATACGGCAGTTCTTC	CASSSDSSIRQFF
TRBV27	TRBD1	.	TRBJ1-1	TGTGCCAGCAGTTCCAGGACAGGGACTGAAGCTTTCTTT	CASSSRTGTEAFF
TRBV6-1	TRBD1	.	TRBJ1-4	TGTGCCAGCAGTGAACTTGACAGGGATCGCGAAAAACTGTTTTTT	CASSELDRDREKLFF
TRBV30	.	.	TRBJ2-7	TGTGCCTGGAGTTCCGGGGACGAGCAGTACTTC	CAWSSGDEQYF
TRBV30	.	.	TRBJ1-4	TGTGCCTGGAGTTCCGGCGCGGCCCTTAATGAAAAACTGTTTTTC	CAWSSGAALNEKLFF
TRBV5-1	.	.	TRBJ1-5	TGCGCCAGCAGCTTTACCAGGGGAGAGCCCCAGCATTTT	CASSFTRGEPQHF
TRBV28	.	.	TRBJ1-2	TGTGCCAGCAGTTCCAGGGCTATCTATGGCTACACCTTC	CASSSRAIYGYTF
TRBV15	.	.	TRBJ1-4	TGTGCCACCAGCAGAGATTCGGGTGAAAAACTGTTTTTT	CATSRDSGEKLFF
TRBV9	.	.	TRBJ2-3	TGTGCCAGCAGCGTAGCGGCTAGCGTAGATACGCAGTATTTT	CASSVAASVDTQYF
TRBV10-2	.	.	TRBJ2-3	TGCGCCAGCAGTGAAGACCGGGACTGGGGGGATACGCAGTATTTT	CASSEDRDWGDTQYF
TRBV7-9	.	.	TRBJ1-1	TGTGCCAGCAGGAAGGGACATAGGGCTGAAGCTTTCTTT	CASRKGHRAEAFF
TRBV10-2	TRBD1	.	TRBJ1-2	TGCGCCAGCAGCAGGGGGCACGGCTACACCTTC	CASSRGHGYTF
TRBV5-8	TRBD1	.	TRBJ1-1	TGTGCCAGCAGCCTCGGACAGGAGGTGGCTTTCTTT	CASSLGQEVAFF
TRBV9	TRBD2	once	TRBJ2-3	TGTGCCAGCAGCGTAGCCGGGACTAGGCTTTCAGATACGCAGTATTTT	CASSVAGTRLSDTQYF
TRBV7-9	.	.	TRBJ1-5	TGTGCCAGCAGCTGGCAGGGCAATCAGCCCCAGCATTTT	CASSWQGNQPQHF
TRBV6-6	.	.	TRBJ1-2	TGTGCCAGCAGCAACAAAACTATCAGGGATGGCTACACCTTC	CASSNKTIRDGYTF
TRBV7-9	TRBD1	.	TRBJ2-7	TGTGCCAGCACGGGACAGGGAGGAATGGGGTACTTC	CASTGQGGMGYF
TRBV6-6	TRBD1	.	TRBJ1-5	TGTGCCAGCAGTTACGAACGGGACAGCTATCAGCCCCAGCATTTT	CASSYERDSYQPQHF
TRBV30	.	once	TRBJ2-1	TGTGCCTGGACTCCCGGGGGATTTAGCGTTGAGCAGTTCTTC	CAWTPGGFSVEQFF
TRBV5-6	.	.	TRBJ2-7	TGTGCCAGCAGCCTCCACAGGCTAACCTACGAGCAGTACTTC	CASSLHRLTYEQYF
TRBV6-5	.	.	TRBJ1-1	TGTGCCGTCCAAGAAGGGGGGGACACTGAAGCTTTCTTT	CAVQEGGDTEAFF
TRBV30	.	.	TRBJ2-3	TGTGCCTGGGTCTCCCCGGGAAGAGATACGCAGTATTTT	CAWVSPGRDTQYF
TRBV30	.	once	TRBJ2-7	TGTGCCTGGAGTGGACAGAGGTACTACGAGCAGTACTTC	CAWSGQRYYEQYF
TRBV7-2	.	few	TRBJ2-7	TGTGCCAGCAGCTTATCGGCGGGCCTCTACGAGCAGTACTTC	CASSLSAGLYEQYF
TRBV6-1	TRBD1	.	TRBJ2-2	TGTGCCAGCAGTGAATATTGGACAGGGGGCGGAGGGAGTGTCACCGGGGAGCTGTTTTTT	CASSEYWTGGGGSVTGELFF
TRBV28	.	.	TRBJ1-5	TGTGCCAGCACCTCCCCTGGGGCAGGGAATCAGCCCCAGCATTTT	CASTSPGAGNQPQHF
TRBV28	TRBD1	few	TRBJ1-2	TGTGCCAGCAGTACCTACTCGAGGGGGCGCGGCTATGGCTACACCTTC	CASSTYSRGRGYGYTF
TRBV10-3	.	once	TRBJ1-1	TGTGCCTCAGTCTCGCGTAGAGGGACTGAAGCTTTCTTT	CASVSRRGTEAFF
TRBV11-2	.	.	TRBJ2-1	TGTGCCAGCAGCTCGGACCTCACAGGGCGGTTCTTC	CASSSDLTGRFF
TRBV28	.	.	TRBJ1-1	TGTGCCAGCAGCAAGACAGGACTTAACACTGAAGCTTTCTTT	CASSKTGLNTEAFF
TRBV5-1	TRBD1	.	TRBJ1-1	TGCGCCAGCAGCTTCGGACAGGGGGCGCGGACTGAAGCTTTCTTT	CASSFGQGARTEAFF
TRBV6-5	.	.	TRBJ1-5	TGTGCCAGCAGTACTACCAGGGGATTACAGCATTTT	CASSTTRGLQHF
TRBV7-9	.	.	TRBJ2-1	TGTGCCAGCAGCTTAAAGGCCCGGGACAAATACAATGAGCAGTTCTTC	CASSLKARDKYNEQFF
TRBV25-1	.	.	TRBJ1-5	TGTGCCAGCGGGCAGAGCAATCAGCCCCAGCATTTT	CASGQSNQPQHF
TRBV19	.	.	TRBJ1-2	TGTGCCAGTAGTGCGGGACGGAACTATGGCTACACCTTC	CASSAGRNYGYTF